This T cell receptor (beta chain) comes out of a study of blood T cell repertoires in COVID-19. The CDR3 sequence is 15 residues long. Between the trimmed V and J ends, which lost 2 bases and 7 bases, there was a span of 12 bases. Germline V lookup: CDR1 ENHRY, CDR2 SYGVKD. Produced via immunoSEQ multiplex PCR; TCRdb's table is partial and in-frame only. The table has some 250,000 clones, 91% seen once. This chain connects TRBV10-3 to TRBJ1-6, with D perhaps TRBD1 (6 bases). This TCR came from a human donor in a cohort exposed to, infected with or recovered from COVID-19 (not recorded which). The donor label of this sample is uncertain. Material: PBMCs or T cells enriched from blood (not recorded which). The CDR3 here is CAISEPDSRNSPLHF. The CDR3 DNA is TGTGCCATCAGTGAGCCGGACAGTAGGAATTCACCCCTCCACTTT.